These 27 T cell receptor beta chains were sequenced from one sample in a study of control samples from healthy donors and cancer patients. TCRdb's table, derived via immunoSEQ multiplex PCR, lists solely in-frame clones and lacks some. The table includes over 75,000 clones, 90% to 95% detected once. The sequencing input was blood. These TCRs come from a man aged 30 to 45 in good health.

The genes are TRBV7-9 and TRBJ1-1; TRBD1 agrees at 7 bases. Germline CDR1 SEHNR, CDR2 FQNEAQ (reference sequence). The CDR3 sequence is 14 residues long. J gave up 0 bases and V 5 bases, and 3 bases lay outside the gene matches. The CDR3 nucleotides read TGTGCCAGCAGCCCGCAGGGGGTGAACACTGAAGCTTTCTTT. It encodes CASSPQGVNTEAFF.

The CDR3 spells CASSPRDRGLTQGYTF. In DNA, the CDR3 is TGTGCCAGCAGCCCCCGAGACAGGGGGCTAACCCAAGGATACACCTTC. This chain links TRBV7-9 with TRBJ1-2, with 10 bases aligning to TRBD1. The CDR3 covers 16 residues. The V gene end was trimmed by 5 bases and the J gene end by 11 bases; junction bases not matched to a gene: 17. Germline V gives CDR1 SEHNR, CDR2 FQNEAQ (reference sequence).

The J gene is TRBJ1-1, the V gene TRBV12-3 or TRBV12-4; a possible D gene is TRBD1 (5 bases). The ends were cut back, 6 bases at V and 3 bases at J, with 8 bases in the middle. This CDR3 spans 12 amino acids. The CDR3 loop reads CASRTGDTEAFF. In nucleotides, the CDR3 is TGTGCCAGCAGGACGGGGGACACTGAAGCTTTCTTT.

V is TRBV9 and J is TRBJ2-7, with 14 bases fitting TRBD2. V gave up 2 bases and J gave up 0 bases; unmatched junction bases: 4. CDR1 and CDR2 (germline): SGDLS, YYNGEE. The CDR3 extends over 17 amino acids. This CDR3 is CASSVGLAGGHSYEQYF. The CDR3 region has the DNA TGTGCCAGCAGCGTCGGACTAGCGGGGGGTCACTCCTACGAGCAGTACTTC.

V gene TRBV7-3 combines with J gene TRBJ2-3; D uncertain. CDR3 length: 14 residues. V lost 0 bases, J lost 2 bases, and 6 bases lay in between. Germline CDR1 is SGHTA and CDR2 is FQGTGA. As DNA, the CDR3 is TGTGCCAGCAGCTTAACTGGGCCCACAGATACGCAGTATTTT. Translation gives CASSLTGPTDTQYF. Filled out from reference TRBV7-3 and TRBJ2-3, the complete variable domain reads GAGVSQTPSNKVTEKGKYVELRCDPISGHTALYWYRQSLGQGPEFLIYFQGTGAADDSGLPNDRFFAVRPEGSVSTLKIQRTERGDSAVYLCASSLTGPTDTQYFGPGTRLTVL.

This clone was detected only once. The chain combines TRBV6-5 with TRBJ1-5; 7 nucleotides match TRBD1. The germline gives CDR1 MNHEY, CDR2 SVGAGI. V was clipped by 8 bases and J by 6 bases; unmatched bases: 7. CDR3 length: 13 residues. CDR3 protein: CASHRGRGQPQHF. The CDR3 bases are TGTGCCAGCCACAGGGGCAGGGGTCAGCCCCAGCATTTT.

The chain combines TRBV7-3 with TRBJ2-3, with TRBD2 matching 11 bases. V lost 5 bases to trimming and J lost 1 base; unmatched junction nucleotides: 2. Germline CDR1 reads SGHTA; CDR2 reads FQGTGA. This CDR3 has 15 amino acids. The CDR3, as DNA: TGTGCCAGCAGCCCGACTAGCGGGGGCACAGATACGCAGTATTTT. It translates to CASSPTSGGTDTQYF.

This chain links TRBV12-5 with TRBJ2-1; D is perhaps TRBD1 (6 bases). V lost 3 bases to trimming and J lost 8 bases, with 20 bases between them. Germline V gene data show CDR1 as LGHNT and CDR2 as FRNRAP. The CDR3 is made up of 16 amino acids. The CDR3: CASGLRQVRTQDEQFF. In nucleotides, the CDR3 is TGTGCTAGTGGTTTAAGACAGGTACGCACCCAGGATGAGCAGTTCTTC.

V is TRBV25-1 and J is TRBJ2-7; D could derive from TRBD1 or TRBD2 (5 bases each). This CDR3 has 13 residues. CDR1 MGHDK and CDR2 SYGVNS come from the germline V gene. Between the trimmed V and J ends, which lost 6 bases and 7 bases, there was a span of 16 bases. The CDR3 nucleotides are TGTGCCAGCAGCCGGGACGAATCCTTGGAGCAGTACTTC. It yields the protein CASSRDESLEQYF.

This chain links TRBV9 with TRBJ2-1, with 10 positions matching TRBD2. V shed 2 bases and J 8 bases; nucleotides not matched to a gene: 19. Per the germline V gene, CDR1 is SGDLS and CDR2 is YYNGEE. This CDR3 comprises 19 residues. CDR3 protein: CASSVPSLGSSGSDDEQFF. The CDR3 DNA reads TGTGCCAGCAGCGTCCCCTCTTTGGGGTCTAGCGGGAGTGATGATGAGCAGTTCTTC.

Only a few counts were recorded for this clone. One end of the junction fails to match germline, which may point to a read error. The chain's CDR3 is CASSLQGAGGPETQYF. Here the CDR3 DNA reads TGCGCCAGCAGCCTCCAGGGAGCGGGAGGCCCAGAAACGCAGTATTTT. This chain links TRBV5-1 with TRBJ2-3; 9 bases fit TRBD2. This CDR3 has 16 amino acids. Germline CDR1 SGHRS, CDR2 YFSETQ.

The genes are TRBV10-3 and TRBJ1-1, with D possibly matching TRBD1 (6 bases). CDR1 ENHRY and CDR2 SYGVKD come from the germline V gene. With 11 bases removed from V and 0 bases from J, the gap between germline ends came to 16 bases. The CDR3 sequence is 14 residues long. The CDR3 here is CAARPKGVNTEAFF. DNA of the CDR3: TGTGCCGCCAGACCGAAGGGGGTGAACACTGAAGCTTTCTTT.

V gene TRBV4-2 combines with J gene TRBJ1-2; D is unclear. CDR1 is LGHNA and CDR2 is YNFKEQ in the germline V gene. CDR3 length: 15 residues. Trimming left V 1 base short and J 4 bases short, with 13 bases between. For the CDR3, the DNA is TGTGCCAGCAGCCAAGGGGTAGGGCGAACCTATGGCTACACCTTC. This translates into CASSQGVGRTYGYTF.

The chain is built from TRBV10-3 and TRBJ2-3, with 7 nucleotides matching TRBD2. Germline V lookup: CDR1 ENHRY, CDR2 SYGVKD. Losses at the gene ends were 4 bases for V and 3 bases for J; bases not matched to a gene: 1. CDR3 size: 13 residues. The CDR3 is CAISGAGTDTQYF. Written as DNA, the CDR3 is TGTGCCATCAGTGGAGCGGGGACAGATACGCAGTATTTT.

The chain couples TRBV9 to TRBJ1-2; TRBD1 matches 7 bases. The junction had 5 bases not matched to a gene; V was cut back by 4 bases and J by 8 bases. The CDR3 has 12 residues. Germline CDR1 reads SGDLS; CDR2 reads YYNGEE. CDR3 in DNA: TGTGCCAGCAGCACAACAGGGGCCGGCTACACCTTC. It encodes CASSTTGAGYTF.

The genes are TRBV7-3 and TRBJ1-2; 10 nucleotides agree with TRBD1. This CDR3 is built from 13 residues. The V segment lost 7 bases and the J segment 8 bases; nucleotides outside the gene matches: 7. The germline gives CDR1 SGHTA, CDR2 FQGTGA. CDR3 in amino acids: CASTPTGGAGYTF. The CDR3 DNA is TGTGCCAGCACCCCGACAGGGGGCGCCGGCTACACCTTC.

V is TRBV3-1 (or the pseudogene TRBV3-2) and J is TRBJ2-5; D unresolved. The germline CDR1 and CDR2 sequences are LGHDT and YNNKEL (reference sequence). This CDR3 has 15 residues. V was cut by 1 base and J by 3 bases, with 12 bases left in between. This CDR3 is CASSQALVGKETQYF. In nucleotides, the CDR3 is TGTGCCAGCAGCCAAGCCTTGGTAGGGAAAGAGACCCAGTACTTC.

V is TRBV5-1 and J is TRBJ1-5; TRBD1 agrees at 8 bases. Germline CDR1 and CDR2: SGHRS and YFSETQ. The junction had 6 bases not matched to a gene; V was cut back by 4 bases and J by 6 bases. The CDR3 spans 14 residues. CDR3: CASSVQGGGQPQHF. The CDR3 DNA reads TGCGCCAGCAGCGTACAGGGGGGCGGTCAGCCCCAGCATTTT.

The chain carries TRBV2 and TRBJ1-1; D gene unclear. Trimming stripped 5 bases from V and 4 bases from J, with 11 bases between. This CDR3 comprises 13 residues. CDR1 SNHLY and CDR2 FYNNEI come from the germline V gene. The CDR3 region has the DNA TGTGCCAGCAGTCCCGACCCAGGCACTGAAGCTTTCTTT. It translates to CASSPDPGTEAFF.

The chain carries TRBV3-1 (or the pseudogene TRBV3-2) and TRBJ1-3; D unclear. This CDR3 has 16 residues. Per germline, CDR1 LGHDT and CDR2 YNNKEL (reference sequence). The V gene lost 3 bases and the J gene lost 0 bases, with 12 bases spanning the gap. For the CDR3, the DNA is TGTGCCAGCAGCCAGACTGGCGGATACTCTGGAAACACCATATATTTT. Amino acid sequence: CASSQTGGYSGNTIYF.

The rearrangement joins TRBV5-1 to TRBJ2-2, with no clear D. CDR3 length: 12 residues. Germline V gives CDR1 SGHRS, CDR2 YFSETQ. V lost 4 bases and J lost 3, with 4 bases in between. The CDR3 loop reads CASSPDTGELFF. CDR3 DNA sequence: TGCGCCAGCAGCCCTGACACCGGGGAGCTGTTTTTT.

This clone occurred once. The chain joins TRBV19 to TRBJ2-7, with D possibly being TRBD1 or TRBD2 (6 bases each). CDR3 length equals 15 residues. Trimming took off 4 bases at V and 4 bases at J, with 17 bases between the two ends. Looked up from germline, CDR1 is LNHDA and CDR2 is SQIVND (reference sequence). In nucleotides, the CDR3 is TGTGCCAGTAGTAAGGGGGGCGAGCGGAATTACGAGCAGTACTTC. Translation gives CASSKGGERNYEQYF. Based on the CDR3 plus reference TRBV19 and TRBJ2-7, the full variable domain is DGGITQSPKYLFRKEGQNVTLSCEQNLNHDAMYWYRQDPGQGLRLIYYSQIVNDFQKGDIAEGYSVSREKKESFPLTVTSAQKNPTAFYLCASSKGGERNYEQYFGPGTRLTVT.

The rearrangement uses TRBV7-9 and TRBJ1-4; maybe TRBD1 (5 bases). V lost 1 base and J lost 0, with 12 bases in between. The CDR3 is made up of 17 amino acids. Per the germline V gene, CDR1 is SEHNR and CDR2 is FQNEAQ (reference sequence). The CDR3 here is CASSLGSTGATNEKLFF. DNA for the CDR3: TGTGCCAGCAGCTTAGGTTCCACAGGAGCAACTAATGAAAAACTGTTTTTT.

This chain connects TRBV7-9 to TRBJ2-5, with TRBD2 identical over 13 bases. The CDR3 length is 15 residues. From germline, CDR1 is SEHNR and CDR2 FQNEAQ (reference sequence). Trimming removed 5 bases from V and 5 bases from J; junction bases left unmatched: 5. The CDR3 region has the DNA TGTGCCAGCAGCACGGGACTAGCGGGAAGGGAGACCCAGTACTTC. Translating gives CASSTGLAGRETQYF.

This chain uses TRBV27 with TRBJ1-2; possible D gene TRBD1, 6 bases. The CDR3 length is 16 residues. V was trimmed by 6 bases and J by 0 bases, leaving 17 bases between them. CDR1 MNHEY and CDR2 SMNVEV come from the germline V gene (reference sequence). This CDR3 is CASRSTGTKANYGYTF. In DNA, the CDR3 is TGTGCCAGCAGATCTACCGGGACAAAAGCTAACTATGGCTACACCTTC.

The chain is built from TRBV7-2 and TRBJ2-7; no clear D gene. The length of the CDR3 is 15 residues. Trimming took 5 bases from V and 1 from J, leaving 15 bases between them. Germline V CDR1 and CDR2: SGHTA, FQGNSA. CDR3 coding DNA: TGTGCCAGCAGCACCGATTGGGCCTCTTCCTACGAGCAGTACTTC. The encoded protein is CASSTDWASSYEQYF. Looking up the rest from reference TRBV7-2 and TRBJ2-7 gives the full variable domain: GAGVSQSPSNKVTEKGKDVELRCDPISGHTALYWYRQSLGQGLEFLIYFQGNSAPDKSGLPSDRFSAERTGGSVSTLTIQRTQQEDSAVYLCASSTDWASSYEQYFGPGTRLTVT.

The chain joins TRBV5-1 to TRBJ2-3; perhaps TRBD1 as D (6 bases). The germline CDR1 and CDR2 sequences are SGHRS and YFSETQ. V lost 4 bases and J 2 bases, leaving 8 bases between the germline ends. The CDR3 loop spans 13 amino acids. The CDR3 bases are TGCGCCAGCAGCCGGGACAACACAGATACGCAGTATTTT. It is translated as CASSRDNTDTQYF.